Listed here are 13 T cell receptor beta chains from one sample, sequenced in a study of PD-1 blockade in classical Hodgkin lymphoma. The protocol was immunoSEQ multiplex PCR, while the TCRdb copy is restricted to in-frame clones and leaves out a portion. The sample contains 29,000 or so clones, about 89% of which appear only once. The time point was: newly diagnosed, previously untreated cHL patient sample. Magnetic negative selection purified CD4+ T cells from thawed PBMCs. Sequenced sample: CD4+ T cells from blood. These receptors all come from a human donor with classical Hodgkin lymphoma.

This chain links TRBV9 with TRBJ1-1; tentative D call: TRBD1 (5 bases). V was pared by 3 bases and J by 5 bases, with 11 bases between. CDR1 is SGDLS, CDR2 YYNGEE, per germline. The CDR3 covers 13 residues. The CDR3 DNA reads TGTGCCAGCAGCGGGACATTAGGGACTGAAGCTTTCTTT. Translated: CASSGTLGTEAFF.

V and J are TRBV18 and TRBJ2-5; D might be TRBD2 (5 bases). The CDR3 spans 14 residues. Trimming shortened V by 5 bases and J by 4 bases, and 14 bases separated the two germline ends. CDR1 and CDR2 from the germline V gene are KGHSH and LQKENI. The CDR3 protein is CASSAQGSGETQYF. The CDR3 DNA is TGTGCCAGCTCAGCGCAAGGGAGCGGAGAGACCCAGTACTTC.

The V call is TRBV5-3, the J call TRBJ1-2, with TRBD1 matching over 10 bases. TRBV5-3 is labeled an ORF, and its function is uncertain. The CDR3 loop spans 19 amino acids. Trimming took 3 bases from V and 3 from J; bases not matched to a gene: 17. The CDR3, as DNA: TGTGCCAGAAGCTCCGCCGAGGTCGGACAGGGGGGTCCGGACTATGGCTACACCTTC. Protein product: CARSSAEVGQGGPDYGYTF.

This clone was seen once. The chain combines TRBV29-1 with TRBJ1-1, with a weak D call TRBD1 (6 bases). The CDR3 is 15 residues long. V lost 3 bases and J lost 6, with 20 bases in between. Germline V gives CDR1 SQVTM, CDR2 ANQGSEA. The CDR3 reads CSVDNNLLQGPEAFF. CDR3 bases: TGCAGCGTTGACAATAATCTTCTACAGGGTCCTGAAGCTTTCTTT.

The chain uses TRBV2 and TRBJ1-2, with a possible D match to TRBD1 (6 bases). This CDR3 contains 13 residues. The germline V gene has CDR1 SNHLY and CDR2 FYNNEI. V shed 3 bases and J shed 6 bases, with 11 bases lying between them. The DNA of the CDR3 is TGTGCCAGCAGTGAGGGGACAAACAATGGCTACACCTTC. Its protein is CASSEGTNNGYTF.

The genes are TRBV5-4 and TRBJ1-1; D not resolved. Germline assignment: CDR1 SGHNT and CDR2 YYREEE (reference sequence). V was trimmed by 4 bases and J by 9 bases, leaving 16 bases between them. The CDR3 has 13 amino acids. CDR3 nucleotides: TGTGCCAGCAGCCTATCAGGACGGCAACAAGCTTTCTTT. Translating gives CASSLSGRQQAFF.

The rearrangement links TRBV4-3 to TRBJ2-3, with D tentatively TRBD2 (7 bases). The CDR3 is 15 amino acids. Per germline, CDR1 LGHNA and CDR2 YSLEER. Trimming took 3 bases from V and 8 from J, leaving 18 bases between them. The CDR3 loop reads CASSQEDWEGGTQYF. The CDR3 nucleotides are TGCGCCAGCAGCCAGGAGGACTGGGAGGGGGGTACGCAGTATTTT.

The chain has TRBV7-5 and TRBJ1-1. TRBV7-5 is designated a pseudogene. This CDR3 spans 11 amino acids. The CDR3 here is CVRSINTEAFF. CDR3 coding DNA: TGTGTCAGAAGCATTAACACTGAAGCTTTCTTT.

The chain couples TRBV6-1 to TRBJ2-1, with a possible D match to TRBD2 (5 bases). The V end was cut by 9 bases, the J end by 8 bases, with 11 bases between. The CDR3 is 11 amino acids. Germline CDR1 reads MNHNS; CDR2 reads SASEGT. The CDR3 bases are TGTGCCAGTTTGCGGCGGGATGAGCAGTTCTTC. This sequence encodes CASLRRDEQFF.

The table lists this clone with a count of one. The CDR3 sequence: CASSSGPYGYTF. The CDR3 DNA follows: TGTGCCAGCAGTTCAGGGCCCTATGGCTACACCTTC. The V call is TRBV28, the J call TRBJ1-2; tentative D call: TRBD1 (5 bases). The CDR3 has 12 residues. Germline V gene lookup returns CDR1 MDHEN and CDR2 SYDVKM. Trimming took 4 bases from V and 4 from J, leaving 7 bases between them.

The chain uses TRBV7-2 and TRBJ2-7, with TRBD2 matching 8 bases. Losses at the gene ends were 1 base for V and 5 bases for J; bases not matched to a gene: 13. The CDR3 runs 17 residues. Germline V gene sequence: CDR1 SGHTA, CDR2 FQGNSA. The CDR3 DNA sequence: TGTGCCAGCAGCTTAGTCCCGCCGGCGGGAGGACCCCACGAGCAGTACTTC. Protein product: CASSLVPPAGGPHEQYF.

The chain has TRBV6-5 and TRBJ2-1; a weak D match, TRBD1 (6 bases). Trimming cost V 4 bases and J 5 bases, with 12 bases left between them. The CDR3 is 14 residues long. CDR1 MNHEY and CDR2 SVGAGI come from the germline V gene. The CDR3 DNA reads TGTGCCAGCAGTTCCAGGACAGCCAACAATGAGCAGTTCTTC. Its translation: CASSSRTANNEQFF.

The gene calls are TRBV6-6 and TRBJ1-5; no firm D call. The CDR3 has 16 residues. V was pared by 0 bases and J by 0 bases, with 9 bases between. Germline V gene data show CDR1 as MNHNY and CDR2 as SVGAGI (reference sequence). For the CDR3, the DNA is TGTGCCAGCAGTTACTCGATCAGGCTTAGCAATCAGCCCCAGCATTTT. Translating gives CASSYSIRLSNQPQHF.